This T cell receptor (beta chain) was sequenced during a study of T cells in Graves' hyperthyroidism and ophthalmopathy. Trimming removed 4 bases from V and 0 bases from J, with 10 bases in between. This CDR3 has 15 residues. Germline CDR1 SGHRS, CDR2 YFSETQ. Researchers amplified the TCR beta CDR3 regions from RNA transcripts. With the HTBI primer set, the TCR CDR3 went through a first round of RT-PCR. MiXCR, applied by TCRdb to the multiplex PCR reads, yields one record per CDR3 protein. The data hold 300,000 to 400,000 distinct CDR3 sequences, with under 25% observed a single time. The sequence was obtained from a woman in her fifties or sixties with Graves' hyperthyroidism. The sample was blood. The V call is TRBV5-1, the J call TRBJ2-2, with D possibly being TRBD2 (5 bases). As DNA, the CDR3 is TGCGCCAGCAGCCCCCGGGAAGCGAACACCGGGGAGCTGTTTTTT. Encoded protein: CASSPREANTGELFF. The whole variable domain, filled in from reference TRBV5-1 and TRBJ2-2, reads KAGVTQTPRYLIKTRGQQVTLSCSPISGHRSVSWYQQTPGQGLQFLFEYFSETQRNKGNFPGRFSGRQFSNSRSEMNVSTLELGDSALYLCASSPREANTGELFFGEGSRLTVL.